A selection of T cell receptor beta chains follows, all from one sample in a study of cytomegalovirus exposure and HLA in healthy donors. TCRdb's copy holds only in-frame clones and misses some; the assay was immunoSEQ multiplex PCR. The sample lists about 190,000 clones, more than 70% occurring once. The material sequenced was PBMCs. Receptor source: a man in his thirties or forties in good health and CMV-seropositive. Each CDR3 is given with its conserved first and last residue. The D gene is left open where the match is weak. Part of the rows lack a size; the others show once, few, many or a class for expanded clones.

15 | TRBD1 | TRBJ2-5 | TRBV6-1 | once | TGTGCCAGCGCTTTAAGGGACAGCCCTAGAGAGACCCAGTACTTC | CASALRDSPRETQYF
13 | - | TRBJ2-2 | TRBV11-2 | - | TGTGCCAGCTCACCAGGGAACACCGGGGAGCTGTTTTTT | CASSPGNTGELFF
12 | - | TRBJ2-7 | TRBV9 | - | TGTGCCAGCAGCGGGAGCTCCTACGAGCAGTACTTC | CASSGSSYEQYF
15 | TRBD1 | TRBJ2-3 | TRBV6-5 | - | TGTGCCAGCACCCAAGGGGGACAGGGCCCAGATACGCAGTATTTT | CASTQGGQGPDTQYF
15 | TRBD1 | TRBJ2-7 | TRBV7-6 | - | TGTGCCAGCACCCCGGGGACAGGGGGCTCCTACGAGCAGTACTTC | CASTPGTGGSYEQYF
14 | - | TRBJ2-3 | TRBV7-9 | - | TGTGCCAGCAGCTTAGGGCTAGCCCCAGATACGCAGTATTTT | CASSLGLAPDTQYF
13 | TRBD2 | TRBJ2-4 | TRBV28 | - | TGTGCCAGCAGTTTAGGGGAGGGAAGGCAGAAGGGGTTC | CASSLGEGRQKGF
15 | TRBD2 | TRBJ2-2 | TRBV19 | - | TGTGCCAGTAGGGGGGGACTAGGGTACACCGGGGAGCTGTTTTTT | CASRGGLGYTGELFF
16 | - | TRBJ2-1 | TRBV5-1 | few | TGCGCCAGCAGCTTGCTCGGGGATCCAGACTACAATGAGCAGTTCTTC | CASSLLGDPDYNEQFF
14 | - | TRBJ1-1 | TRBV19 | - | TGTGCCAGTCAGGATCCATCCATGAACACTGAAGCTTTCTTT | CASQDPSMNTEAFF
12 | - | TRBJ1-1 | TRBV29-1 | - | TGCAGCGCACAGGGTTTGAACACTGAAGCTTTCTTT | CSAQGLNTEAFF
11 | - | TRBJ2-3 | TRBV2 | - | TGTGCCAGCAGTGGGAGGGATACGCAGTATTTT | CASSGRDTQYF
15 | TRBD1 | TRBJ1-2 | TRBV5-5 | - | TGTGCCAGCAGCGGGCTGGACAGGGGAGACTATGGCTACACCTTC | CASSGLDRGDYGYTF
16 | TRBD1 | TRBJ1-3 | TRBV30 | - | TGTGCCTGGACTACTCGACAGGGGATAGCTGGAAACACCATATATTTT | CAWTTRQGIAGNTIYF
19 | TRBD2 | TRBJ2-7 | TRBV6-4 | - | TGTGCCGGATCCTCTGGGACTAGCTGGTCTCATCCCCCGGTCTACGAGCAGTACTTC | CAGSSGTSWSHPPVYEQYF
13 | TRBD2 | TRBJ2-1 | TRBV27 | once | TGTGCCAGCAAGCGGGGGACCTACAATGAGCAGTTCTTC | CASKRGTYNEQFF
15 | - | TRBJ2-7 | TRBV19 | - | TGTGCCACCCATCCGCGAGGAGCGGGCATCTACGAGCAGTACTTC | CATHPRGAGIYEQYF
18 | TRBD2 | TRBJ2-2 | TRBV7-3 | - | TGTGCCAGCAGCTTGGAGGCCGGGACTAGCGGGGGGGTCGCGGAGCTGTTTTTT | CASSLEAGTSGGVAELFF
15 | TRBD1 | TRBJ1-4 | TRBV19 | - | TGTGCCTCGGGCGACAGGGATACAACTAATGAAAAACTGTTTTTT | CASGDRDTTNEKLFF
16 | - | TRBJ1-3 | TRBV11-2 | - | TGTGCCAGCAGCCCCAGGGCGGTTAACTCTGGAAACACCATATATTTT | CASSPRAVNSGNTIYF
15 | - | TRBJ2-3 | TRBV9 | - | TGTGCCAGCAGCGTAGCTTTGGGGGAGGCAGATACGCAGTATTTT | CASSVALGEADTQYF
14 | TRBD1 | TRBJ2-7 | TRBV27 | few | TGTGCCAGCAGGCCGACAGGGTACTCCTACGAGCAGTACTTC | CASRPTGYSYEQYF
13 | - | TRBJ1-5 | TRBV30 | few | TGTGCCTGGAGTGACACAAGCAATCAGCCCCAGCATTTT | CAWSDTSNQPQHF
14 | TRBD1 | TRBJ2-7 | TRBV2 | - | TGTGCCAGCAAGGACCAGGGGGCTTCCTACGAGCAGTACTTC | CASKDQGASYEQYF
13 | - | TRBJ1-1 | TRBV6-4 | - | TGTGCCAGCAGCGCAGGGGAGAGGACTGAAGCTTTCTTT | CASSAGERTEAFF
14 | TRBD1 | TRBJ1-2 | TRBV27 | - | TGTGCCAGCAGTTTACAGGGGGCTGGATATGGCTACACCTTC | CASSLQGAGYGYTF
15 | - | TRBJ2-7 | TRBV5-1 | once | TGCGCCAGCAGCCCTGGTAGGAGGGAACCCTACGAGCAGTACTTC | CASSPGRREPYEQYF
16 | - | TRBJ2-1 | TRBV27 | - | TGTGCCAGCAGTTCCCTTACCGTGGGGCTCTACAATGAGCAGTTCTTC | CASSSLTVGLYNEQFF
14 | - | TRBJ2-7 | TRBV6-6 | - | TGTGCCAGCAGCCCCCAGGACAGACCCTACGAGCAGTACTTC | CASSPQDRPYEQYF
15 | - | TRBJ2-7 | TRBV4-3 | - | TGCGCCAGCAGCCAAGCAGGGGCTCCCTCGTACGCGCAGTACTTC | CASSQAGAPSYAQYF
17 | TRBD1 | TRBJ2-5 | TRBV5-4 | - | TGTGCCAGCAGCTTAGATCCGGGACAGGGGGTGTTGGAGACCCAGTACTTC | CASSLDPGQGVLETQYF
14 | - | TRBJ2-7 | TRBV18 | once | TGTGCCAGCTCACCGGGGGACTCCCCCGGCGAGCAGTACTTC | CASSPGDSPGEQYF